A selection of T cell receptor beta chains follows, all from one sample in a study of cytomegalovirus exposure and HLA in healthy donors. Profiled with immunoSEQ multiplex PCR; TCRdb holds only in-frame clones, not every one. Here the sample spans 110,000 or so clones, about 80% being singletons. Sequencing was done on a sample of PBMCs. The receptor set was obtained from a woman younger than 45 in good health and CMV-seropositive. Both conserved end residues are part of each CDR3. D genes are given only for firm matches. Not every row has a clone size; where given, it reads once, few, many or a size class.

size,J,D,V,CDR3,DNA
-,TRBJ1-1,-,TRBV5-4,CASSPWGENTEAFF,TGTGCCAGCAGCCCCTGGGGCGAGAACACTGAAGCTTTCTTT
-,TRBJ1-1,TRBD1,TRBV7-8,CASSLGQGSSLNTEAFF,TGTGCCAGCAGCCTGGGACAGGGTAGTAGTTTGAACACTGAAGCTTTCTTT
-,TRBJ1-1,-,TRBV4-1,CASSQVGGTNTEAFF,TGCGCCAGCAGCCAAGTAGGGGGAACGAACACTGAAGCTTTCTTT
few,TRBJ2-7,TRBD2,TRBV19,CASSYGTSGTVEQYF,TGTGCCAGTAGTTATGGGACTAGCGGGACGGTCGAGCAGTACTTC
-,TRBJ1-1,TRBD1,TRBV14,CASSLHRGRGEGTEAFF,TGTGCCAGCAGCCTACACAGGGGGCGTGGAGAAGGAACTGAAGCTTTCTTT
once,TRBJ1-1,-,TRBV19,CASLKGTEAFF,TGTGCCAGTCTAAAGGGGACTGAAGCTTTCTTT
-,TRBJ2-1,-,TRBV6-6,CASTSDNEQFF,TGTGCCAGCACCAGCGACAATGAGCAGTTCTTC
-,TRBJ2-5,-,TRBV5-4,CASSLDRPLKETQYF,TGTGCCAGCAGCTTGGACAGGCCCCTAAAAGAGACCCAGTACTTC
few,TRBJ2-7,-,TRBV9,CASSPAGDYEQYF,TGTGCCAGCAGCCCAGCGGGCGATTACGAGCAGTACTTC
-,TRBJ2-7,TRBD1,TRBV5-8,CASSSRDRGYEQYF,TGTGCCAGCAGCTCAAGGGACAGGGGGTACGAGCAGTACTTC
-,TRBJ2-3,-,TRBV15,CATSRVYFAGDGTDTQYF,TGTGCCACCAGCAGAGTATATTTCGCAGGGGACGGCACAGATACGCAGTATTTT
-,TRBJ2-7,TRBD1,TRBV2,CASRPGQGTYEQYF,TGTGCCAGCAGACCAGGACAGGGCACCTACGAGCAGTACTTC
-,TRBJ2-1,TRBD2,TRBV23-1,CASSPIVAGAEGEQFF,TGCGCCAGCAGTCCCATTGTAGCGGGCGCCGAGGGTGAGCAGTTCTTC
-,TRBJ1-1,-,TRBV11-2,CASSLEGRGTEAFF,TGTGCCAGCAGCTTAGAAGGGAGGGGAACTGAAGCTTTCTTT
few,TRBJ2-2,-,TRBV7-3,CASSPGVTGELFF,TGTGCCAGCAGCCCCGGGGTCACCGGGGAGCTGTTTTTT
-,TRBJ1-3,TRBD1,TRBV13,CASSVPSQGATGNTIYF,TGTGCCAGCAGCGTCCCCTCACAGGGGGCAACTGGAAACACCATATATTTT
-,TRBJ2-7,TRBD2,TRBV30,CAWRSPSGGAEQYF,TGTGCCTGGAGGTCCCCTAGCGGGGGGGCAGAGCAGTACTTC
-,TRBJ2-7,TRBD2,TRBV6-4,CASSAQGGSGEQYF,TGTGCCAGCAGTGCCCAGGGAGGGTCCGGCGAGCAGTACTTC
-,TRBJ2-7,TRBD1,TRBV5-1,CASSLAPGTGAFEAQYF,TGCGCCAGCAGCTTGGCCCCCGGGACAGGAGCCTTCGAGGCGCAGTACTTC
-,TRBJ2-3,TRBD2,TRBV7-3,CASSQRLTSGTDTQYF,TGTGCCAGCAGCCAGAGGCTTACTAGCGGGACAGATACGCAGTATTTT
-,TRBJ1-2,-,TRBV7-6,CASSPGPPRGYTF,TGTGCCAGCAGCCCAGGCCCCCCCAGGGGCTACACCTTC
-,TRBJ1-1,-,TRBV25-1,CASSPWGESNTEAFF,TGTGCCAGCAGTCCCTGGGGGGAATCGAACACTGAAGCTTTCTTT
-,TRBJ1-1,-,TRBV9,CASSVEAELNTEAFF,TGTGCCAGCAGCGTAGAGGCGGAGTTGAACACTGAAGCTTTCTTT
-,TRBJ1-5,TRBD1,TRBV6-5,CASSSDRGSNQPQHF,TGTGCCAGCAGTTCTGACAGGGGAAGCAATCAGCCCCAGCATTTT
-,TRBJ2-1,-,TRBV6-1,CASSEENSSYNEQFF,TGTGCCAGCAGTGAAGAGAATAGCTCCTACAATGAGCAGTTCTTC
-,TRBJ2-5,TRBD1,TRBV2,CATGTDETQYF,TGTGCCACGGGGACAGACGAGACCCAGTACTTC
-,TRBJ1-1,-,TRBV9,CASSGTGIEAFF,TGTGCCAGCAGCGGAACAGGTATTGAAGCTTTCTTT
-,TRBJ2-2,TRBD2,TRBV10-3,CAFSPAAGGGPGELFF,TGTGCCTTTTCCCCGGCAGCGGGGGGAGGGCCCGGGGAGCTGTTTTTT
-,TRBJ2-1,-,TRBV7-3,CASSSGNNEQFF,TGTGCCAGCAGCTCCGGGAACAATGAGCAGTTCTTC
-,TRBJ1-2,-,TRBV30,CAWDQGFYGYTF,TGTGCCTGGGACCAGGGATTCTATGGCTACACCTTC
-,TRBJ2-1,-,TRBV19,CASSIAGIEQFF,TGTGCCAGTAGTATAGCGGGAATTGAGCAGTTCTTC
-,TRBJ1-5,TRBD1,TRBV7-9,CASSRQGGQPQHF,TGTGCCAGCAGCCGACAGGGAGGTCAGCCCCAGCATTTT
-,TRBJ2-7,TRBD1,TRBV25-1,CASSESGTGVYEQYF,TGTGCCAGCAGTGAATCCGGGACAGGGGTCTACGAGCAGTACTTC
-,TRBJ1-2,-,TRBV5-6,CASSWSFEGSGYTF,TGTGCCAGCAGCTGGAGTTTCGAGGGTAGTGGCTACACCTTC
-,TRBJ1-6,-,TRBV9,CASSGTEGGRVLHF,TGTGCCAGCAGCGGTACCGAGGGGGGGCGGGTCCTCCACTTT
-,TRBJ1-2,-,TRBV29-1,CSVGGIGYTF,TGCAGCGTCGGGGGGATAGGCTACACCTTC
-,TRBJ1-1,-,TRBV19,CASSTQPNTEAFF,TGTGCCAGTAGTACACAGCCGAACACTGAAGCTTTCTTT
-,TRBJ2-7,TRBD2,TRBV7-7,CASSSGLAGAYEQYF,TGTGCTAGCAGCTCGGGACTAGCGGGAGCATACGAGCAGTACTTC
-,TRBJ1-6,-,TRBV7-8,CASSSPDRFYNSPLHF,TGTGCCAGCAGCTCCCCTGACAGATTCTATAATTCACCCCTCCACTTT
-,TRBJ2-3,TRBD2,TRBV18,CASSPPGGRTTDTQYF,TGTGCCAGCTCACCCCCCGGCGGGAGAACCACAGATACGCAGTATTTT
-,TRBJ2-1,TRBD2,TRBV27,CASSLGTGGLAGGHEQFF,TGTGCCAGCAGTTTAGGGACAGGAGGACTAGCGGGAGGGCATGAGCAGTTCTTC
-,TRBJ1-5,-,TRBV2,CASSDGGSYQPQHF,TGTGCCAGCAGTGACGGGGGGAGTTATCAGCCCCAGCATTTT
-,TRBJ2-1,-,TRBV9,CASSVGEDEQFF,TGTGCCAGCAGCGTAGGGGAGGATGAGCAGTTCTTC
-,TRBJ2-1,-,TRBV5-1,CASRVTGSSYNEQFF,TGCGCCAGCAGGGTGACCGGGAGCTCCTACAATGAGCAGTTCTTC
-,TRBJ1-6,-,TRBV18,CASSPDRVSPLHF,TGTGCCAGCTCTCCCGACCGGGTTTCACCCCTCCACTTT
-,TRBJ1-6,-,TRBV6-1,CASSEALADVNSPLHF,TGTGCCAGCAGTGAAGCGCTGGCAGATGTAAATTCACCCCTCCACTTT
-,TRBJ1-4,-,TRBV5-1,CASSDTGYPNEKLFF,TGCGCCAGCAGCGACACAGGGTATCCTAATGAAAAACTGTTTTTT
-,TRBJ1-4,-,TRBV4-2,CASSPQFTNEKLFF,TGTGCCAGCAGCCCGCAGTTCACTAATGAAAAACTGTTTTTT